What follows describes a single TCR beta chain. Its target is unknown. The data stem from a study of T-cell reconstitution after alpha-beta-depleted transplantation in children. Study-wide results and caveats: T-cell counts and diversity were attributed mostly to newly produced T cells one year after transplant. It was reported that alpha-beta T cells came from several hundred expanded graft clones (about two months after transplant).

Unique molecular identifiers were incorporated into the prepared TCRbeta library. TCRdb re-called the PCR reads with MiXCR, one entry per CDR3 protein. The table includes 500,000 to 750,000 distinct CDR3 sequences, approximately 12% detected once. This CDR3 region has 16 residues. V lost 1 base and J lost 7, with 20 bases in between. Germline lookup yields CDR1 DFQATT and CDR2 SNEGSKA (reference sequence). The sample consisted of PBMCs, mostly from graft donor cells, taken 360 days after TCRalphabeta/CD19-depleted stem cell transplant. The genes are TRBV20-1 and TRBJ2-1; D is unresolved. The TCR was taken from a male patient aged 10 to 17 who had a stem cell transplant for acute myeloid leukemia, so the T cells may come from the graft donor. The CDR3 spells CSARGSVVAGPNEQFF. In DNA form, the CDR3 reads TGCAGTGCTAGAGGATCGGTGGTAGCTGGTCCAAATGAGCAGTTCTTC.